The 6 T cell receptor beta chains below all came from one sample that was sequenced in a study of identical twins. TCRdb fed the 5' RACE reads into MiXCR, producing one record per CDR3 protein. The table includes some 500,000 distinct CDR3 sequences, 22% detected once. These data were also filed under a second study, of T cells expressing NK-cell markers.

Sequenced input: CD4+ T cells sorted from blood. Source of these receptors: a woman between 18 and 30 years old in good health.

The rearrangement links TRBV7-8 to TRBJ2-7; TRBD2 might be the D (5 bases). Germline CDR1 reads SGHVS; CDR2 reads FQNEAQ. Trimming took off 4 bases at V and 6 bases at J, with 19 bases between the two ends. CDR3 length equals 15 residues. The CDR3 region is CASSYPTRNRGEQYF. Here the CDR3 DNA reads TGTGCCAGCAGCTACCCAACTCGAAACCGGGGCGAGCAGTACTTC.

CDR3 sequence (DNA): TGTGCCAGCTCACCACCCCCAGGAGGCACTGAAGCTTTCTTT. Translation: CASSPPPGGTEAFF. The chain carries TRBV18 and TRBJ1-1; D is ambiguous. The CDR3 totals 14 residues. The ends were cut back, 0 bases at V and 4 bases at J, with 9 bases in the middle. The germline CDR1 and CDR2 sequences are KGHSH and LQKENI.

The sample holds a few counts of this clonotype. The chain employs TRBV7-2 and TRBJ2-2; D is undetermined. Trimming took 5 bases from V and 6 from J, leaving 13 bases between them. The CDR3 length is 14 residues. From germline, CDR1 is SGHTA and CDR2 FQGNSA. In DNA, the CDR3 is TGTGCCAGCAGCCCCCTTCGAGCTCCCGGGGAGCTGTTTTTT. Translation: CASSPLRAPGELFF.

This chain links TRBV5-1 with TRBJ1-4; possibly TRBD1 for D (6 bases). Trimming shortened V by 5 bases and J by 0 bases, and 11 bases separated the two germline ends. In germline, CDR1 is SGHRS, CDR2 YFSETQ. CDR3 length: 15 amino acids. CDR3 nucleotides: TGCGCCAGCAGGAGGGGGTTAACAACTAATGAAAAACTGTTTTTT. Translation gives CASRRGLTTNEKLFF.

The chain uses TRBV7-6 and TRBJ2-1, with D possibly TRBD2 on 5 matching bases. This CDR3 contains 15 residues. The V gene lost 1 base and the J gene lost 5 bases, with 12 bases spanning the gap. CDR1 is SGHVS and CDR2 is FNYEAQ in the germline V gene. As DNA, the CDR3 is TGTGCCAGCAGCTTAGTATCGGGGTTTAACAATGAGCAGTTCTTC. Its translation: CASSLVSGFNNEQFF.

This clonotype was recorded at least ten times. Germline and junction disagree at one end, which may indicate a read error. The chain couples TRBV7-2 to TRBJ2-1; TRBD2 aligns across 11 bases. This CDR3 is 14 amino acids long. Germline CDR1 reads SGHTA; CDR2 reads FQGNSA. The CDR3 here is CASTLAGGSNEQFF. In DNA, the CDR3 is TGTGCCAGCACCTTAGCGGGAGGGAGTAATGAGCAGTTCTTC. The entire variable domain, with the rest obtained from reference TRBV7-2 and TRBJ2-1, is as follows: GAGVSQSPSNKVTEKGKDVELRCDPISGHTALYWYRQSLGQGLEFLIYFQGNSAPDKSGLPSDRFSAERTGGSVSTLTIQRTQQEDSAVYLCASTLAGGSNEQFFGPGTRLTVL.